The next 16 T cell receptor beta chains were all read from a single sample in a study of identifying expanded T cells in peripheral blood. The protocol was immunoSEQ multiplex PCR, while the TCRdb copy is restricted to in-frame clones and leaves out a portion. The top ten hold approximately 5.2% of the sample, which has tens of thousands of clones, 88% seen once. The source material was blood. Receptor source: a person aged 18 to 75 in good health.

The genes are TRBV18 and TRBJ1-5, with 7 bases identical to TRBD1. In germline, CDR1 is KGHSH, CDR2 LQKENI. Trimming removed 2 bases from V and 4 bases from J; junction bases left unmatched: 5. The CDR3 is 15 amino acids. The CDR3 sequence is CASSPVGTENQPQHF. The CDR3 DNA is TGTGCCAGCTCACCAGTAGGGACAGAGAATCAGCCCCAGCATTTT.

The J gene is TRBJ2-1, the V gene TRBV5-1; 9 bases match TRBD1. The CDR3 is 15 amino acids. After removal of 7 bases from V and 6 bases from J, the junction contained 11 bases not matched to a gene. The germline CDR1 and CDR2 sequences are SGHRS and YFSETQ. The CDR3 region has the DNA TGCGCCAGCTCAGGGACGACAGGGGGTGGCAATGAGCAGTTCTTC. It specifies CASSGTTGGGNEQFF.

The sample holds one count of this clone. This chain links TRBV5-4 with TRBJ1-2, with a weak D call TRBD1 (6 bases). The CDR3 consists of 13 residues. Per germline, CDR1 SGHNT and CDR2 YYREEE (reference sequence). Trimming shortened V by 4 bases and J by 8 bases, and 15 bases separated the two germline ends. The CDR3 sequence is CASSGGGRGGYTF. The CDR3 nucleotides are TGTGCCAGCAGCGGCGGGGGGCGAGGAGGCTACACCTTC.

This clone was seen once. CDR3 sequence (DNA): TGTGCCACCAGCAGGCCGACAGGGGGACGCTCCTACGAGCAGTACTTC. Encoded protein: CATSRPTGGRSYEQYF. The chain employs TRBV15 and TRBJ2-7; 9 positions agree with TRBD1. Germline V gene lookup returns CDR1 LNHNV and CDR2 YYDKDF (reference sequence). The CDR3 spans 16 residues. V trimming: 3 bases; J trimming: 0 bases; junction bases outside the gene matches: 6.

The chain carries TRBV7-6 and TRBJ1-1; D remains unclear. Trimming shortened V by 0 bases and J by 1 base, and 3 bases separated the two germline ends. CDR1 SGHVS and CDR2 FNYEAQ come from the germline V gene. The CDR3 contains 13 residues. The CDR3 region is CASSLARNTEAFF. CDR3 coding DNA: TGTGCCAGCAGCTTAGCGAGGAACACTGAAGCTTTCTTT.

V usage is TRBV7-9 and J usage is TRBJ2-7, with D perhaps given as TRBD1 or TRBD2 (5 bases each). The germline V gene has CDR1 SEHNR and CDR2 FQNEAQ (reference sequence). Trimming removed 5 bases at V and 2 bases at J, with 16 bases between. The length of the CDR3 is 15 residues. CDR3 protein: CASSHVRDPPYEQYF. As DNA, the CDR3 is TGTGCCAGCAGCCACGTCCGGGACCCGCCCTACGAGCAGTACTTC.

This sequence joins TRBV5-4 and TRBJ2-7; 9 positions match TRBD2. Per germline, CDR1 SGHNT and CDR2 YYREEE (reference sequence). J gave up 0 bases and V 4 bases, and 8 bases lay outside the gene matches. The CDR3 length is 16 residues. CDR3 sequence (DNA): TGTGCCAGCAGCCTCACAGCGGGAGGCCCCTCCTACGAGCAGTACTTC. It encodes CASSLTAGGPSYEQYF.

The DNA of the CDR3 is TGTGCCAGTAGCAGAAAACATAAGAAGGAGTACAATCAGCCCCAGCATTTT. It yields the protein CASSRKHKKEYNQPQHF. V usage is TRBV19 and J usage is TRBJ1-5, with D hard to call. Germline V CDR1 and CDR2: LNHDA, SQIVND (reference sequence). The CDR3 sequence is 17 residues long. Trimming took 6 bases from V and 3 from J, leaving 21 bases between them.

The CDR3 protein is CSVCAGNTEAFF. CDR3 nucleotides: TGCAGCGTTTGTGCGGGAAACACTGAAGCTTTCTTT. The rearrangement joins TRBV29-1 to TRBJ1-1; no clear D. Germline V gene lookup returns CDR1 SQVTM and CDR2 ANQGSEA. The CDR3 runs to 12 residues. The V end was cut by 5 bases, the J end by 2 bases, with 9 bases between. The entire variable domain, with the rest obtained from reference TRBV29-1 and TRBJ1-1, is as follows: SAVISQKPSRDICQRGTSLTIQCQVDSQVTMMFWYRQQPGQSLTLIATANQGSEATYESGFVIDKFPISRPNLTFSTLTVSNMSPEDSSIYLCSVCAGNTEAFFGQGTRLTVV.

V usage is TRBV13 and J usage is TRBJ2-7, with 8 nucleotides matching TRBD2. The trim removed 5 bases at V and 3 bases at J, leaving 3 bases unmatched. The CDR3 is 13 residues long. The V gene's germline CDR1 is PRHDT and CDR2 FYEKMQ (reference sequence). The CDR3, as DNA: TGTGCCAGCAGCATCGGGACTAGCTACGAGCAGTACTTC. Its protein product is CASSIGTSYEQYF.

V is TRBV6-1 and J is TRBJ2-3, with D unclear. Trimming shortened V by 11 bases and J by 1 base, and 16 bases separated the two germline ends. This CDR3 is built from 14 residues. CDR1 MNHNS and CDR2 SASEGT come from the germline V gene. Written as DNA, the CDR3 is TGTGCCGGTCAAGGACGGGTGGGCACAGATACGCAGTATTTT. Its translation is CAGQGRVGTDTQYF.

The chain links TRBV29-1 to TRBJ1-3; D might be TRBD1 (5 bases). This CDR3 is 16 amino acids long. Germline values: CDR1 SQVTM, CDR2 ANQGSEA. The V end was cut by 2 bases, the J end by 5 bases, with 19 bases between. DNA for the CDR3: TGCAGCGTTGAACTGGGGCCCCCTAGACCTAGAAACACCATATATTTT. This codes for CSVELGPPRPRNTIYF. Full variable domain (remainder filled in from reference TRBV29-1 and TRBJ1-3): SAVISQKPSRDICQRGTSLTIQCQVDSQVTMMFWYRQQPGQSLTLIATANQGSEATYESGFVIDKFPISRPNLTFSTLTVSNMSPEDSSIYLCSVELGPPRPRNTIYFGEGSWLTVV.

The CDR3 is CASSFTSGVGYTF. The CDR3 DNA sequence: TGTGCCAGCAGTTTCACCAGTGGGGTCGGCTACACCTTC. The chain employs TRBV6-5 and TRBJ1-2; no definite D call. V shed 4 bases and J shed 8 bases, with 14 bases lying between them. This CDR3 comprises 13 residues. In germline, CDR1 is MNHEY, CDR2 SVGAGI.

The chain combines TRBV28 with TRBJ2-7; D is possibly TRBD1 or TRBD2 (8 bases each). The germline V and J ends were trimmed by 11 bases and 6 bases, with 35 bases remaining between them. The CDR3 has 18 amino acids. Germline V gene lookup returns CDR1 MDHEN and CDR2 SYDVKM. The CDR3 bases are TGTGCCTCCTCCGAGACAGGGGATGTGGGACGCCGGGGGGGCGAGCAGTACTTC. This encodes CASSETGDVGRRGGEQYF.

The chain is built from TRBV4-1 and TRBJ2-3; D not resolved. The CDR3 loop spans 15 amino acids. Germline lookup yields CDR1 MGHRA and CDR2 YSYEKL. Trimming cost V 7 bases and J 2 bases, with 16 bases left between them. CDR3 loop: CASTLGHSNTDTQYF. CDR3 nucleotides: TGCGCCAGCACACTCGGGCACAGTAACACAGATACGCAGTATTTT.

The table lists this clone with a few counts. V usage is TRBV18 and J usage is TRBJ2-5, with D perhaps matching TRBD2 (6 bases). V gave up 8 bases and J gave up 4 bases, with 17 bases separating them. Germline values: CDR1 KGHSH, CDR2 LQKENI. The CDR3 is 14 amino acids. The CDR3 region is CASRRGEAGETQYF. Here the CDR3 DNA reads TGTGCCAGCCGAAGAGGGGAGGCGGGAGAGACCCAGTACTTC.